These T cell receptor beta chains were read from a single sample in a study of blood T cell repertoires in COVID-19. The protocol was immunoSEQ multiplex PCR, while the TCRdb copy is restricted to in-frame clones and leaves out a portion. This sample carries a few hundred thousand clones, about 90% of them seen once, and the ten largest clones take 6.2%. The sequenced material came from peripheral blood. The receptor set was obtained from a man aged 55 to 70 with acute or convalescent COVID-19. Both conserved end residues are trimmed from each CDR3.

J gene	CDR3 length	V gene	CDR3 protein
TRBJ2-1	15	TRBV4-2	ASSQDGGLADYNEQF
TRBJ2-3	12	TRBV19	ASSLRASSDTQY
TRBJ1-1	12	TRBV10-3	AITDTLRHTEAF
TRBJ2-1	13	TRBV9	ASSPGTSGGNEQF
TRBJ1-2	14	TRBV25-1	ASSEYKGGTGGGYT
TRBJ1-6	14	TRBV18	ASSPPRDRVGSPLH
TRBJ2-7	13	TRBV20-1	SASMAGGPLYEQY
TRBJ2-5	11	TRBV7-9	ASSLTGVETQY
TRBJ2-3	13	TRBV10-3	AISASSGGTDTQY
TRBJ2-6	16	TRBV11-2	ASSFRPSGLSGANVLT
TRBJ2-3	14	TRBV5-1	ASRQTSGSVADTQY
TRBJ2-1	16	TRBV7-3	ASSSGLAGGSSYNEQF
TRBJ1-5	14	TRBV28	ASSATGVGGNQPQH
TRBJ2-7	11	TRBV18	ASSPFSSYEQY
TRBJ2-7	10	TRBV6-5	ASGQGLGEQY
TRBJ1-1	13	TRBV7-9	ASSFRQGGNTEAF
TRBJ1-4	13	TRBV28	ASSRGDRGVEKLF
TRBJ1-1	14	TRBV11-2	ASSVTGTGTNTEAF
TRBJ2-7	10	TRBV3-1/TRBV3-2	ASSRGSYEQY
TRBJ1-2	13	TRBV5-1	ASSLDRISSDQNT
TRBJ2-5	12	TRBV27	ASSGTLSGETQY
TRBJ2-1	14	TRBV5-1	ASSLVGTSGYNEQF
TRBJ1-3	15	TRBV27	ASSPLDRGRDGNTIY
TRBJ2-2	10	TRBV13	ASSLAGGELF
TRBJ2-7	13	TRBV7-8	ASSLAGGGSYEQY
TRBJ1-1	13	TRBV4-3	ASSQAWGLYTEAF
TRBJ1-2	12	TRBV28	ASDSGQGALGYT
TRBJ2-1	13	TRBV6-4	ASSDVAGVRNEQF
TRBJ2-7	12	TRBV4-2	ASSLAGDSYEQY
TRBJ1-5	14	TRBV7-8	ASCKVFDSSPQPQH
TRBJ2-3	13	TRBV15	ATSLTGGDTDTQY
TRBJ2-1	16	TRBV4-3	ASSLFAPGTSAYNEQF
TRBJ2-3	14	TRBV11-3	ASSLSGSSGTDTQY
TRBJ1-1	12	TRBV6-2/TRBV6-3	ASSTSTGYTEAF
TRBJ2-2	13	TRBV30	AWRGGRKNTGELF
TRBJ1-1	11	TRBV29-1	SVDPGGGTEAF
TRBJ1-2	11	TRBV6-5	AGEGQGGHGYT
TRBJ1-1	12	TRBV5-8	ASSLGDRETEAF
TRBJ1-2	13	TRBV6-5	ASSPGQGGNYGYT
TRBJ1-3	12	TRBV27	ASSTLGGGNTIY
TRBJ1-6	10	TRBV5-6	ASSLVGSPLH
TRBJ2-1	14	TRBV4-3	ASSQGGTSAYNEQF
TRBJ2-1	12	TRBV7-3	ASSLTGRNNEQF
TRBJ1-2	13	TRBV16	ASSLSRDRGPGYT
TRBJ2-7	13	TRBV27	ASSLGQGNSYEQY
TRBJ2-2	19	TRBV19	ASSIQIPGLAMGRNTGELF
TRBJ2-1	13	TRBV12-5	ASGLPGAGGNEQF
TRBJ2-7	15	TRBV19	ASSIGPYRGRGYEQY
TRBJ2-1	13	TRBV9	ASSLKAGGPNEQF
TRBJ2-1	18	TRBV28	ASSTGTSGIPRSSYNEQF